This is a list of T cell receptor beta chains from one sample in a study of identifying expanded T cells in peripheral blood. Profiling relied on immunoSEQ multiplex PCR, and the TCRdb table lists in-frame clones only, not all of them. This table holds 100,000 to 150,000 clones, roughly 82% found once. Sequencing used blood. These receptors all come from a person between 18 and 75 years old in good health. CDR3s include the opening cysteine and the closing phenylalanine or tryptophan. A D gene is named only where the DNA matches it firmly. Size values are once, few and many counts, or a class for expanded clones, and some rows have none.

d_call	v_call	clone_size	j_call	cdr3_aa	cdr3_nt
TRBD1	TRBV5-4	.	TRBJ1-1	CASSLARGQTEAFF	TGTGCCAGCAGCTTGGCCAGGGGGCAAACTGAAGCTTTCTTT
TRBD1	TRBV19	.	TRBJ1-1	CATTGQGSNTEAFF	TGTGCCACCACAGGACAGGGCTCGAACACTGAAGCTTTCTTT
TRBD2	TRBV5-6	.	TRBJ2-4	CASSLMGLAGTNIQYF	TGTGCCAGCAGCCTCATGGGACTAGCGGGAACAAACATTCAGTACTTC
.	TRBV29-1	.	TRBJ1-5	CSVKESLSQPQHF	TGCAGCGTAAAAGAGAGTCTGAGCCAGCCCCAGCATTTT
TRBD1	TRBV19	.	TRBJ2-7	CASSFGTEAYEQYF	TGTGCCAGTAGCTTCGGGACAGAGGCTTACGAGCAGTACTTC
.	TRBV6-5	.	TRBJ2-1	CASSYFIQSSYNEQFF	TGTGCCAGCAGTTATTTCATTCAAAGCTCCTACAATGAGCAGTTCTTC
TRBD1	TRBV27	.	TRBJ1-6	CASSLSGTGLASGNNSPLHF	TGTGCCAGCAGTTTATCAGGGACAGGGCTTGCGTCTGGTAATAATTCACCCCTCCACTTT
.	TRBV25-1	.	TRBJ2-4	CASSDDHGGIQYF	TGTGCCAGCAGTGACGACCATGGTGGCATTCAGTACTTC
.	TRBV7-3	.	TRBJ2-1	CASSPGPGRFSYNEQFF	TGTGCCAGCAGCCCAGGACCAGGGCGTTTCTCCTACAATGAGCAGTTCTTC
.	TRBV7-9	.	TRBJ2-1	CASSDPLGNEQFF	TGTGCCAGCAGCGACCCTCTAGGGAATGAGCAGTTCTTC
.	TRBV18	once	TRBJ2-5	CASSFEETQYF	TGTGCCAGCTCATTCGAAGAGACCCAGTACTTC
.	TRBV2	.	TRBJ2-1	CASTKGRTYNEQFF	TGTGCCAGTACTAAGGGACGTACATACAATGAGCAGTTCTTC
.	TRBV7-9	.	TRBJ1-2	CASSTTAVVEGYGYTF	TGTGCCAGCAGCACAACTGCTGTAGTCGAGGGCTATGGCTACACCTTC
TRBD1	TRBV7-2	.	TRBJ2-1	CASSLGQTYNEQFF	TGTGCCAGCAGCTTGGGACAGACATACAATGAGCAGTTCTTC
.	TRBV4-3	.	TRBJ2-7	CASSLQGAPGIYEQYF	TGCGCCAGCAGCCTACAGGGCGCCCCCGGGATCTACGAGCAGTACTTC
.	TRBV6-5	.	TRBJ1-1	CASRPRGQRNTEAFF	TGTGCCAGCAGACCCAGAGGACAGCGAAACACTGAAGCTTTCTTT
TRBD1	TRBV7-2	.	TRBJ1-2	CASSTGTGERYTF	TGTGCCAGCAGCACCGGGACAGGGGAGCGCTACACCTTC
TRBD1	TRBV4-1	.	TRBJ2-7	CASSQENAPGTETYEQYF	TGCGCCAGCAGCCAAGAAAACGCTCCCGGGACAGAGACCTACGAGCAGTACTTC
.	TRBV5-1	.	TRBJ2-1	CASTPRQGTNNEQFF	TGCGCCAGCACTCCCCGACAGGGGACTAACAATGAGCAGTTCTTC
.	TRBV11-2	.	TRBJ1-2	CASSPNDRHYGYTF	TGTGCCAGCAGCCCCAACGACAGGCACTATGGCTACACCTTC
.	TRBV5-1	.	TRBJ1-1	CASSLEAQNTEAFF	TGCGCCAGCAGCTTGGAAGCACAGAACACTGAAGCTTTCTTT
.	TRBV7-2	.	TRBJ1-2	CASSLDSYGYTF	TGTGCCAGCAGCTTAGACAGCTATGGCTACACCTTC
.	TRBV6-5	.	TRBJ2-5	CASGHPQETQYF	TGTGCCAGCGGTCATCCCCAGGAGACCCAGTACTTC
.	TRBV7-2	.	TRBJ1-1	CASSRDRMNTEAFF	TGTGCCAGCAGCCGTGACAGAATGAACACTGAAGCTTTCTTT
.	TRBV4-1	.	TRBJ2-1	CASSQDIAWGRWEQFF	TGCGCCAGCAGCCAAGATATCGCCTGGGGGCGGTGGGAGCAGTTCTTC
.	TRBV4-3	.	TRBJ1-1	CASSQVTLANRYPLSTEAFF	TGCGCCAGCAGCCAAGTTACCTTGGCCAACAGGTATCCATTGAGCACTGAAGCTTTCTTT
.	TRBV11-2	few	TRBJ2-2	CASSLDRAGQLFF	TGTGCCAGCAGCTTAGATCGGGCCGGACAGCTGTTTTTT
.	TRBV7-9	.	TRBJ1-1	CASSRDGLNTEAFF	TGTGCCAGCAGCCGGGACGGGTTGAACACTGAAGCTTTCTTT
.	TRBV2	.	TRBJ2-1	CASIPDGNNEQFF	TGTGCCAGCATCCCGGACGGCAACAATGAGCAGTTCTTC
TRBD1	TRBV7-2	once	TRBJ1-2	CASSPKGQGSLHYGYTF	TGTGCCAGCAGCCCCAAAGGACAGGGTTCGCTCCACTATGGCTACACCTTC
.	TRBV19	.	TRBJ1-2	CASGTRQDNYGYTF	TGTGCCAGTGGAACACGACAGGATAACTATGGCTACACCTTC
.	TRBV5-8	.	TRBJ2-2	CASIRDLTGELFF	TGTGCCAGCATAAGGGACCTCACCGGGGAGCTGTTTTTT
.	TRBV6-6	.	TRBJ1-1	CASSYVGKNTEAFF	TGTGCCAGCAGTTACGTGGGCAAAAACACTGAAGCTTTCTTT
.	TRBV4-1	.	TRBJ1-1	CASSHPGVNTEAFF	TGCGCCAGCAGCCACCCAGGGGTGAACACTGAAGCTTTCTTT
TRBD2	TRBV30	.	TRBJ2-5	CAWSHSGGALETQYF	TGTGCCTGGAGTCATAGCGGGGGGGCCTTGGAGACCCAGTACTTC
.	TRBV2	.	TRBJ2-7	CASRAPTGWDFYEQYF	TGTGCCAGCAGAGCTCCCACAGGGTGGGACTTCTACGAGCAGTACTTC
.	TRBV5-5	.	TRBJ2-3	CASSLFLGDFTDTQYF	TGTGCCAGCAGCTTGTTCCTTGGGGACTTCACAGATACGCAGTATTTT
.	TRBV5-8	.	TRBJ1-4	CASSFGGGIEKLFF	TGTGCCAGCAGCTTCGGAGGGGGTATCGAAAAACTGTTTTTT
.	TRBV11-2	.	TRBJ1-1	CASSLGQGTEAFF	TGTGCCAGCAGCTTAGGCCAGGGCACTGAAGCTTTCTTT
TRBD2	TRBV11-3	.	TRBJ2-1	CASSLWPLSSGRGGEQFF	TGTGCCAGCAGCTTATGGCCTTTGTCCAGCGGGAGAGGAGGGGAGCAGTTCTTC
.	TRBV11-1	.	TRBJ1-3	CASSFDEAHSGNTIYF	TGTGCCAGCAGCTTCGACGAAGCCCACTCTGGAAACACCATATATTTT
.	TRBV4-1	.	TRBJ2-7	CASSQDGQQYF	TGCGCCAGCAGCCAAGATGGACAGCAGTACTTC
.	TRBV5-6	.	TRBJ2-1	CASSLSTSKEQFF	TGTGCCAGCAGCTTGTCCACCTCGAAGGAGCAGTTCTTC
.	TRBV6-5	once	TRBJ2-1	CASSQRGTSVQFF	TGTGCCAGCAGCCAAAGGGGGACAAGCGTGCAGTTCTTC
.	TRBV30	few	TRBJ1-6	CAWSGSGPYNSPLHF	TGTGCCTGGAGTGGATCGGGGCCTTATAATTCACCCCTCCACTTT